Presented here are 20 T cell receptor beta chains from one specimen sequenced in a study of T cells in Graves' hyperthyroidism and ophthalmopathy. Amplification of TCR beta CDR3 regions used RNA as the template. The primer set for the first-round RT-PCR of the TCR CDR3 was HTBI. Each CDR3 protein is one row after TCRdb ran MiXCR on the multiplex PCR reads. The table has about 520,000 distinct CDR3 sequences, about 20% seen once. The sequenced material came from blood. All receptors derive from a man aged 18 to 29 with Graves' hyperthyroidism.

This clonotype was seen ten or more times. The V call is TRBV6-1, the J call TRBJ1-2; no clear D. The CDR3 spans 13 residues. The V gene's germline CDR1 is MNHNS and CDR2 SASEGT. The V and J ends lost 4 bases and 6 bases respectively, with 12 bases between them. CDR3 sequence reads: CASSGVAVDGYTF. CDR3 coding DNA: TGTGCCAGCAGTGGGGTGGCCGTGGATGGCTACACCTTC.

CDR3 nucleotides: TGTGCCAGCAGTCCACCACAGGGAGGATACGAGCAGTACTTC. Protein sequence: CASSPPQGGYEQYF. The chain employs TRBV28 and TRBJ2-7; tentatively, D is TRBD1 or TRBD2 (6 bases each). In germline, CDR1 is MDHEN, CDR2 SYDVKM. The CDR3 contains 14 residues. V lost 5 bases and J 4 bases, leaving 15 bases between the germline ends.

This clonotype was counted many times. The genes are TRBV28 and TRBJ2-7; D not certain. This CDR3 spans 14 amino acids. Trimming stripped 8 bases from V and 0 bases from J, with 14 bases between. Germline V gives CDR1 MDHEN, CDR2 SYDVKM. This CDR3 is CASSDLDGSYEQYF. The CDR3 DNA reads TGTGCCAGCTCTGATTTGGACGGCTCCTACGAGCAGTACTTC. The full variable domain, rest sourced from reference TRBV28 and TRBJ2-7, is DVKVTQSSRYLVKRTGEKVFLECVQDMDHENMFWYRQDPGLGLRLIYFSYDVKMKEKGDIPEGYSVSREKKERFSLILESASTNQTSMYLCASSDLDGSYEQYFGPGTRLTVT.

This clonotype was observed many times. V gene TRBV20-1 combines with J gene TRBJ1-2; 7 bases are shared with TRBD1. The CDR3 has 13 residues. V was clipped by 6 bases and J by 0 bases; unmatched bases: 4. CDR1 and CDR2 from the germline V gene are DFQATT and SNEGSKA (reference sequence). The DNA of the CDR3 is TGCAGTGCCATGACAGGGACTAACTATGGCTACACCTTC. This gives the protein CSAMTGTNYGYTF.

This clonotype was observed at least ten times. The chain is built from TRBV6-1 and TRBJ1-1; the D gene is possibly TRBD1 (6 bases). The CDR3 covers 15 residues. Germline values: CDR1 MNHNS, CDR2 SASEGT. Trimming cost V 1 base and J 5 bases, with 14 bases left between them. CDR3 loop: CASSEVWGRPTEAFF. In nucleotides, the CDR3 is TGTGCCAGCAGTGAAGTTTGGGGGCGTCCAACTGAAGCTTTCTTT.

A few counts support this clonotype. The chain uses TRBV16 and TRBJ1-2; D unresolved. The CDR3 totals 14 residues. The V gene lost 0 bases and the J gene lost 4 bases, with 9 bases spanning the gap. Germline CDR1 is KGHSY and CDR2 is FQNENV. The CDR3 DNA sequence: TGTGCCAGCAGCCAATCGGCGGGGAGCTATGGCTACACCTTC. This sequence encodes CASSQSAGSYGYTF.

The chain combines TRBV11-2 with TRBJ1-2, with D maybe TRBD1 (6 bases). Germline CDR1 SGHAT, CDR2 FQNNGV. Trimming took 1 base from V and 6 from J, leaving 12 bases between them. The CDR3 extends over 14 amino acids. CDR3 coding DNA: TGTGCCAGCAGCTTAGCACAGGGTTTGAATGGCTACACCTTC. Its translation is CASSLAQGLNGYTF.

This clonotype occurred many times. For the CDR3, the DNA is TGCGCCAGCAGCTGGAGACAGAACTACGAGCAGTACTTC. This translates into CASSWRQNYEQYF. This rearrangement joins TRBV5-1 to TRBJ2-7; D is perhaps TRBD1 (5 bases). The V and J ends lost 3 bases and 3 bases respectively, with 10 bases between them. Germline V CDR1 and CDR2: SGHRS, YFSETQ. The CDR3 has 13 residues. Full variable domain (rest looked up from reference TRBV5-1 and TRBJ2-7): KAGVTQTPRYLIKTRGQQVTLSCSPISGHRSVSWYQQTPGQGLQFLFEYFSETQRNKGNFPGRFSGRQFSNSRSEMNVSTLELGDSALYLCASSWRQNYEQYFGPGTRLTVT.

This chain connects TRBV27 to TRBJ1-1; D remains ambiguous. Germline V CDR1 and CDR2: MNHEY, SMNVEV (reference sequence). The CDR3 spans 14 residues. With 5 bases removed from V and 5 bases from J, the gap between germline ends came to 15 bases. DNA of the CDR3: TGTGCCAGCAGTACCTTAGGTAGTGGAACTGAAGCTTTCTTT. Translated: CASSTLGSGTEAFF.

The V call is TRBV7-2, the J call TRBJ2-7; weak D call: TRBD1 (5 bases). Germline-derived CDR1 and CDR2 are SGHTA and FQGNSA. This CDR3 is built from 15 residues. The V gene lost 6 bases and the J gene lost 3 bases, with 18 bases spanning the gap. The CDR3 coding sequence is TGTGCCAGCAGTTCGCTCGGCAGGGTTAGCTACGAGCAGTACTTC. It codes for CASSSLGRVSYEQYF.

In this sample, this clonotype turned up a few times. This chain links TRBV5-5 with TRBJ1-1; TRBD1 might be the D (6 bases). V was trimmed by 4 bases and J by 6 bases, leaving 19 bases between them. Looked up from germline, CDR1 is SGHKS and CDR2 is YYEKEE (reference sequence). The CDR3 length is 15 residues. CDR3 region: CASSPRTAGASEAFF. CDR3 bases: TGTGCCAGCAGCCCCAGGACAGCCGGAGCATCTGAAGCTTTCTTT.

This clonotype showed up many times. V gene TRBV12-3 or TRBV12-4 combines with J gene TRBJ1-2, with D uncertain. This CDR3 region has 13 residues. V was pared by 2 bases and J by 6 bases, with 10 bases between. CDR3 loop: CASSLWGENGYTF. The CDR3 nucleotides are TGTGCCAGCAGTTTATGGGGTGAGAATGGCTACACCTTC.

This clonotype was detected many times. The genes are TRBV6-5 and TRBJ1-5; D is uncertain. CDR1 MNHEY and CDR2 SVGAGI come from the germline V gene. The V and J ends lost 5 bases and 2 bases respectively, with 13 bases between them. The CDR3 has 15 amino acids. CDR3 DNA sequence: TGTGCCAGCAGTCAGCTGGGCGGGGGCAATCAGCCCCAGCATTTT. As protein: CASSQLGGGNQPQHF.

The rearrangement joins TRBV12-3 or TRBV12-4 to TRBJ1-2; D perhaps matches TRBD1 (6 bases). The CDR3 extends over 14 amino acids. Trimming removed 6 bases at V and 2 bases at J, with 13 bases between. The CDR3 loop reads CASSSLGANYGYTF. CDR3 in DNA: TGTGCCAGCAGCTCCTTGGGGGCGAACTATGGCTACACCTTC.

V usage is TRBV4-1 and J usage is TRBJ2-7; D remains unclear. The CDR3 covers 16 residues. Germline V CDR1 and CDR2: MGHRA, YSYEKL. V lost 6 bases and J lost 0, with 18 bases in between. CDR3 amino acids: CASSHEEGRSSYEQYF. The DNA of the CDR3 is TGCGCCAGCAGTCATGAGGAAGGGCGGAGCTCCTACGAGCAGTACTTC.

Ten or more counts support this clonotype. V gene TRBV6-5 combines with J gene TRBJ1-1; possible D gene TRBD1, 6 bases. The ends were cut back, 0 bases at V and 0 bases at J, with 11 bases in the middle. This CDR3 has 16 amino acids. CDR1 and CDR2 (germline): MNHEY, SVGAGI. The CDR3 DNA follows: TGTGCCAGCAGTTACTCAGGCAGGGGAATGAACACTGAAGCTTTCTTT. It codes for CASSYSGRGMNTEAFF.

This chain joins TRBV2 and TRBJ1-5; TRBD1 might be the D (5 bases). With 3 bases removed from V and 0 bases from J, the gap between germline ends came to 6 bases. The V gene's germline CDR1 is SNHLY and CDR2 FYNNEI. The CDR3 has 14 amino acids. The CDR3 loop is CASSEGGSNQPQHF. CDR3 nucleotides: TGTGCCAGCAGTGAGGGGGGTAGCAATCAGCCCCAGCATTTT.

This clonotype has only a few counts. This chain links TRBV7-9 with TRBJ1-1; D gene ambiguous. Per the germline V gene, CDR1 is SEHNR and CDR2 is FQNEAQ (reference sequence). The length of the CDR3 is 13 residues. V was shortened by 2 bases and J by 6 bases, with 10 bases between the two germline ends. This CDR3 is CASSLIVAPEAFF. DNA for the CDR3: TGTGCCAGCAGCTTAATCGTCGCCCCTGAAGCTTTCTTT.

This chain joins TRBV20-1 and TRBJ2-7; D not certain. CDR3 length: 15 residues. The V gene's germline CDR1 is DFQATT and CDR2 SNEGSKA (reference sequence). The germline V and J ends were trimmed by 1 base and 3 bases, with 16 bases remaining between them. CDR3: CSARAWAVRNYEQYF. The CDR3 region has the DNA TGCAGTGCTAGAGCCTGGGCAGTAAGAAACTACGAGCAGTACTTC.

The DNA for the CDR3 is TGTGCCAGCAGCCCAACCCGGGCGCCGGGCCCCCAGCCCCAGCATTTT. Protein product: CASSPTRAPGPQPQHF. V is TRBV7-8 and J is TRBJ1-5, with no clear D. This CDR3 has 16 residues. Deletions cut 5 bases from V and 7 bases from J, with 21 bases between. In germline, CDR1 is SGHVS, CDR2 FQNEAQ.